This T cell receptor (beta chain) was found in a study of cytomegalovirus exposure and HLA in healthy donors. Researchers ran the PCR with 60 Vbeta and 13 Jbeta primers. Here immunoSEQ multiplex PCR was the method, and the copy in TCRdb shows in-frame clones only, minus some. Its table lists about 190,000 clones. Losses at the gene ends were 0 bases for V and 2 bases for J; bases not matched to a gene: 2. CDR1 is MNHEY, CDR2 SMNVEV, per germline (reference sequence). CDR3 size: 17 residues. The sequence was collected from a woman in her 30s in good health and CMV-seropositive. The rearrangement uses TRBV27 and TRBJ2-6, with TRBD1 matching 9 bases. Sequenced: PBMCs. The CDR3 DNA follows: TGTGCCAGCAGTTTATCGAGGACAGGGGCTGGGGCCAACGTCCTGACTTTC. Protein product: CASSLSRTGAGANVLTF.